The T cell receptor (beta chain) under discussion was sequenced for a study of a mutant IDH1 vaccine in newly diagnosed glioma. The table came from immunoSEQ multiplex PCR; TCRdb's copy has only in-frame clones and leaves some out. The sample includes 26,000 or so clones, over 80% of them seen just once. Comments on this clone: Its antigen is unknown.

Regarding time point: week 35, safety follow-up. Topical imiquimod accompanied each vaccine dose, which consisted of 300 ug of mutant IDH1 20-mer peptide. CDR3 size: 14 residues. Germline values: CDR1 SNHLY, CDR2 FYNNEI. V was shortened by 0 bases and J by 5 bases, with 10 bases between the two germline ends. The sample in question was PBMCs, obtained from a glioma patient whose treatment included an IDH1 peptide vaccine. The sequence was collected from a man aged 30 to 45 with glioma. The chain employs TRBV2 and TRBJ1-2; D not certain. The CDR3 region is CASSEARADYGYTF. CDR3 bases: TGTGCCAGCAGTGAAGCAAGGGCAGATTATGGCTACACCTTC.